The 7 T cell receptor beta chains presented below share a single source sample, sequenced in a study of radiation and T cells in renal cell carcinoma. The time point denotes: baseline pretreatment blood. As to treatment: 15 Gy SBRT to primary tumor, nephrectomy 4 weeks later. Libraries were prepared by immunoSEQ multiplex PCR; TCRdb keeps only in-frame clonotypes and omits some of them. The profile covers 40,000 to 50,000 clones, with about 83% appearing a single time and 30% to 35% taken by the ten largest. The sample in question was blood, obtained from a patient whose treatment included radiotherapy and nephrectomy. The origin of the receptors is a woman between 65 and 79 years old with renal cell carcinoma.

The rearrangement uses TRBV9 and TRBJ1-2, with 7 bases that match TRBD1. The trim removed 0 bases at V and 0 bases at J, leaving 5 bases unmatched. CDR1 and CDR2 from the germline V gene are SGDLS and YYNGEE. The CDR3 is 16 residues long. The chain's CDR3 is CASSVGTGETNYGYTF. The DNA for the CDR3 is TGTGCCAGCAGCGTAGGCACAGGGGAAACTAACTATGGCTACACCTTC.

The J gene is TRBJ2-7, the V gene TRBV14; 7 nucleotides agree with TRBD2. V was clipped by 0 bases and J by 12 bases; unmatched bases: 8. Germline V gene sequence: CDR1 SGHDN, CDR2 FVKESK. This CDR3 has 13 residues. The CDR3 DNA reads as TGTGCCAGCAGCCAAGAACGAAGGACTAGGCTGTACTTC. This codes for CASSQERRTRLYF. Together with reference TRBV14 and TRBJ2-7, the CDR3 gives the full variable domain: EAGVTQFPSHSVIEKGQTVTLRCDPISGHDNLYWYRRVMGKEIKFLLHFVKESKQDESGMPNNRFLAERTGGTYSTLKVQPAELEDSGVYFCASSQERRTRLYFGPGTRLTVT.

The chain uses TRBV2 and TRBJ1-5; the D is unclear. Trimming stripped 2 bases from V and 4 bases from J, with 6 bases between. Germline V gene lookup returns CDR1 SNHLY and CDR2 FYNNEI. The CDR3 has 13 residues. This CDR3 reads CASSEHPNQPQHF. The CDR3 DNA reads as TGTGCCAGCAGTGAACATCCGAATCAGCCCCAGCATTTT.

The V and J genes are TRBV15 and TRBJ2-1, with a possible D match to TRBD2 (5 bases). In germline, CDR1 is LNHNV, CDR2 YYDKDF (reference sequence). The CDR3 contains 16 residues. The V gene lost 5 bases and the J gene lost 1 base, with 15 bases spanning the gap. The CDR3 spells CATSGYMGDSYNEQFF. The CDR3 coding sequence is TGTGCCACCAGCGGCTACATGGGAGATTCCTACAATGAGCAGTTCTTC.

V usage is TRBV6-5 and J usage is TRBJ2-4, with a possible D match to TRBD2 (6 bases). Trimming cost V 8 bases and J 0 bases, with 14 bases left between them. This CDR3 is built from 15 residues. Germline V gene lookup returns CDR1 MNHEY and CDR2 SVGAGI. The CDR3 spells CASRPGDLAKNIQYF. The CDR3 nucleotides are TGTGCCAGCCGCCCGGGGGACCTAGCCAAAAACATTCAGTACTTC.

The chain has TRBV5-5 and TRBJ2-2; no clear D gene. Germline V gives CDR1 SGHKS, CDR2 YYEKEE (reference sequence). This CDR3 contains 15 residues. V was shortened by 2 bases and J by 3 bases, with 11 bases between the two germline ends. The CDR3 DNA reads TGTGCCAGCAGCTTAGGCCAGCCGGACACCGGGGAGCTGTTTTTT. It codes for CASSLGQPDTGELFF.

The gene calls are TRBV7-9 and TRBJ2-7; D not resolved. This CDR3 comprises 12 residues. V dropped 1 base and J dropped 5 bases, with 6 bases sitting between them. Germline loops: CDR1 SEHNR, CDR2 FQNEAQ (reference sequence). The CDR3 here is CASSLGRDEQYF. DNA of the CDR3: TGTGCCAGCAGCTTAGGACGAGACGAGCAGTACTTC.